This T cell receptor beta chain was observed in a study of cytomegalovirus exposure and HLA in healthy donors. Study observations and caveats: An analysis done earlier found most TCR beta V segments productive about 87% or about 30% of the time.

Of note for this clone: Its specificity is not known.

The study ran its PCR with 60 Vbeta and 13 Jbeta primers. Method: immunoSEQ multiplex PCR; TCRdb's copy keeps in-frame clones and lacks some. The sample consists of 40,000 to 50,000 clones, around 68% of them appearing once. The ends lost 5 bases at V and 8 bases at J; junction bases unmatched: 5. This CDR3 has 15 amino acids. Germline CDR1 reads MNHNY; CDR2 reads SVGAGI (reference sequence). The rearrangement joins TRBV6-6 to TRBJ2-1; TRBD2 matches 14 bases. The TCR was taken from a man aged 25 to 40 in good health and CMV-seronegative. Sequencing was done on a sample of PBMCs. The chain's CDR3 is CASSQGLAGGYEQFF. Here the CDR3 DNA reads TGTGCCAGCAGTCAAGGACTAGCGGGAGGTTATGAGCAGTTCTTC.